The 25 T cell receptor beta chains given below trace back to one sample, sequenced in a study of T cells in Graves' hyperthyroidism and ophthalmopathy. RNA transcripts provided the source from which TCR beta CDR3 regions were amplified. The TCR CDR3 first-round RT-PCR relied on the HTBI primer set. TCRdb redid the calling of the multiplex PCR reads with MiXCR, one entry per CDR3 protein. The sample shows about 610,000 distinct CDR3 sequences, 15% to 20% of them seen only once. Sequenced input: blood. The receptors shown here come from a woman in her thirties or forties with Graves' ophthalmopathy.

This clonotype was observed many times. The rearrangement links TRBV19 to TRBJ1-1, with D unclear. Germline assignment: CDR1 LNHDA and CDR2 SQIVND (reference sequence). The CDR3 runs 13 residues. V was trimmed by 9 bases and J by 0 bases, leaving 11 bases between them. The CDR3 sequence: CASSPGMNTEAFF. In DNA, the CDR3 is TGTGCCAGCAGTCCAGGCATGAACACTGAAGCTTTCTTT.

The rearrangement uses TRBV20-1 and TRBJ2-5, with D tentatively TRBD2 (7 bases). Germline V lookup: CDR1 DFQATT, CDR2 SNEGSKA (reference sequence). The CDR3 spans 18 residues. V was trimmed by 6 bases and J by 4 bases, leaving 30 bases between them. The DNA of the CDR3 is TGCAGTGCCACAGGCCCGAACGGGGGGCTGGACTACCTAGAGACCCAGTACTTC. Protein sequence: CSATGPNGGLDYLETQYF.

This chain connects TRBV5-1 to TRBJ2-1; TRBD1 or TRBD2 may be the D gene (5 bases each). This CDR3 has 13 amino acids. Germline V gene sequence: CDR1 SGHRS, CDR2 YFSETQ. Trimming left V 4 bases short and J 8 bases short, with 13 bases between. For the CDR3, the DNA is TGCGCCAGCAGCGCAGGGTGGGGAGATGAGCAGTTCTTC. It yields the protein CASSAGWGDEQFF.

The genes are TRBV3-1 and TRBJ2-7; the D is unclear. Trimming cost V 1 base and J 2 bases, with 9 bases left between them. Per germline, CDR1 LGHDT and CDR2 YNNKEL (reference sequence). The CDR3 runs 14 residues. The CDR3 loop reads CASSQGEAAYEQYF. CDR3 DNA sequence: TGTGCCAGCAGCCAAGGCGAGGCCGCCTACGAGCAGTACTTC.

CDR3 sequence reads: CSMRGGGGGNTIYF. The CDR3 nucleotides read TGCAGTATGCGGGGGGGGGGCGGTGGAAACACCATATATTTT. The rearrangement joins TRBV20-1 to TRBJ1-3; possibly TRBD1 for D (6 bases). The V and J ends lost 8 bases and 3 bases respectively, with 17 bases between them. Germline V lookup: CDR1 DFQATT, CDR2 SNEGSKA (reference sequence). The CDR3 is made up of 14 amino acids.

The chain recombines TRBV4-3 with TRBJ1-5; D is uncertain. V was shortened by 2 bases and J by 4 bases, with 12 bases between the two germline ends. Germline V lookup: CDR1 LGHNA, CDR2 YSLEER. This CDR3 is 15 amino acids long. DNA of the CDR3: TGCGCCAGCAGCCAAAGTTCTGCGGGGAATCAGCCCCAGCATTTT. Amino acid sequence: CASSQSSAGNQPQHF.

Many counts were recorded for this clonotype. The chain carries TRBV3-1 and TRBJ2-3; a weak D match, TRBD2 (6 bases). With 6 bases removed from V and 4 bases from J, the gap between germline ends came to 11 bases. CDR3 size: 13 residues. The germline V gene encodes CDR1 LGHDT and CDR2 YNNKEL (reference sequence). For the CDR3, the DNA is TGTGCCAGCAGACAGTGGGACTCAGATACGCAGTATTTT. Protein: CASRQWDSDTQYF.

The CDR3 loop is CASSDQGSSYNEQFF. The CDR3 nucleotides read TGTGCCAGCAGTGACCAGGGGTCGTCCTACAATGAGCAGTTCTTC. The chain joins TRBV6-4 to TRBJ2-1, with D tentatively TRBD1 (6 bases). CDR1 MRHNA and CDR2 SNTAGT come from the germline V gene. The CDR3 length is 15 residues. Trimming pared 2 bases from V and 1 base from J, leaving 9 bases between.

This clonotype was counted many times. The CDR3 reads CAWSVPRASGTDTQYF. The CDR3 nucleotides are TGTGCCTGGAGTGTACCGCGGGCGTCCGGCACAGATACGCAGTATTTT. The chain couples TRBV30 to TRBJ2-3; tentative D call: TRBD2 (5 bases). This CDR3 is 16 amino acids long. V dropped 0 bases and J dropped 1 base, with 14 bases sitting between them. CDR1 GTSNPN and CDR2 SVGIG come from the germline V gene (reference sequence). The full variable domain, completed using reference TRBV30 and TRBJ2-3, is SQTIHQWPATLVQPVGSPLSLECTVEGTSNPNLYWYRQAAGRGLQLLFYSVGIGQISSEVPQNLSASRPQDRQFILSSKKLLLSDSGFYLCAWSVPRASGTDTQYFGPGTRLTVL.

The CDR3 DNA reads as TGTGCCACCCCCACCGTTAATGAGCAGTTCTTC. Its protein is CATPTVNEQFF. This chain joins TRBV6-2 or TRBV6-3 and TRBJ2-1; no clear D gene. This CDR3 has 11 amino acids. Germline loops: CDR1 MNHEY, CDR2 SVGEGT. Deletions cut 10 bases from V and 7 bases from J, with 11 bases between.

The chain uses TRBV15 and TRBJ1-1; tentative D call: TRBD1 (6 bases). The CDR3 length is 14 residues. The V and J ends lost 0 bases and 6 bases respectively, with 11 bases between them. Per germline, CDR1 LNHNV and CDR2 YYDKDF (reference sequence). The CDR3 loop reads CATSRDRGTAEAFF. CDR3 nucleotide sequence: TGTGCCACCAGCAGAGATAGGGGGACCGCTGAAGCTTTCTTT.

This clonotype showed up many times. The chain recombines TRBV2 with TRBJ1-5, with D uncertain. Deletions cut 4 bases from V and 0 bases from J, with 7 bases between. This CDR3 has 14 amino acids. Germline V gene lookup returns CDR1 SNHLY and CDR2 FYNNEI. As DNA, the CDR3 is TGTGCCAGCAGTGGCAGCTATAGCAATCAGCCCCAGCATTTT. Its translation is CASSGSYSNQPQHF.

Ten or more counts support this clonotype. This rearrangement joins TRBV2 to TRBJ2-7; the match to TRBD2 covers 10 bases. The CDR3 is made up of 16 amino acids. With 8 bases clipped from V and 0 bases from J, the junction kept 10 bases outside the gene matches. CDR1 SNHLY and CDR2 FYNNEI come from the germline V gene. This CDR3 is CASADPLAGSSYEQYF. The CDR3 coding sequence is TGTGCCAGCGCCGACCCACTAGCGGGAAGCTCCTACGAGCAGTACTTC.

The chain joins TRBV28 to TRBJ1-2, with 8 bases fitting TRBD1. Germline V CDR1 and CDR2: MDHEN, SYDVKM. The CDR3 runs 11 residues. J lost 9 bases, V lost 7 bases, and 4 bases had no gene match. CDR3 sequence reads: CASTRTGSYTF. Here the CDR3 DNA reads TGTGCCAGCACCAGGACAGGGAGCTACACCTTC.

V usage is TRBV5-5 and J usage is TRBJ1-5, with 9 bases lining up with TRBD1. V was clipped by 4 bases and J by 0 bases; unmatched bases: 8. Germline V gives CDR1 SGHKS, CDR2 YYEKEE (reference sequence). CDR3 length: 17 amino acids. The CDR3 DNA follows: TGTGCCAGCAGCCGTTTACAGGGGGCGGGTAGCAATCAGCCCCAGCATTTT. Its translation is CASSRLQGAGSNQPQHF.

This clonotype has ten or more counts. The chain links TRBV28 to TRBJ1-1, with 9 bases identical to TRBD1. Germline assignment: CDR1 MDHEN and CDR2 SYDVKM. This CDR3 is 16 amino acids long. After removal of 4 bases from V and 1 base from J, the junction contained 7 bases not matched to a gene. CDR3 coding DNA: TGTGCCAGCAGTTCTCCCTTGGGACAGGGGAACACTGAAGCTTTCTTT. Translated: CASSSPLGQGNTEAFF.

The chain carries TRBV5-1 and TRBJ1-4; 10 nucleotides match TRBD1. Germline CDR1 is SGHRS and CDR2 is YFSETQ. Trimming cost V 3 bases and J 7 bases; bases outside gene matches: 3. The CDR3 runs to 14 residues. The CDR3 region has the DNA TGCGCCAGCAGCTCTGGGACAGGGGCTGAAAAACTGTTTTTT. It translates to CASSSGTGAEKLFF.

The CDR3 bases are TGTGCCAGCATCCGACTAGCGGGAGGAGCGGATACGCAGTATTTT. Translated: CASIRLAGGADTQYF. The rearrangement joins TRBV2 to TRBJ2-3, with 13 bases that match TRBD2. CDR3 length equals 15 residues. V lost 7 bases to trimming and J lost 6 bases; unmatched junction nucleotides: 7. From germline, CDR1 is SNHLY and CDR2 FYNNEI.

In this sample, this clonotype turned up a few times. This sequence joins TRBV18 and TRBJ2-3; no clear D gene. The CDR3 is 17 residues long. V lost 3 bases and J lost 0, with 16 bases in between. Per the germline V gene, CDR1 is KGHSH and CDR2 is LQKENI. Written as DNA, the CDR3 is TGTGCCAGCTCACCGTCGTATTCGACCCCTAGCACAGATACGCAGTATTTT. As protein: CASSPSYSTPSTDTQYF.

Many counts were recorded for this clonotype. The rearrangement uses TRBV7-6 and TRBJ2-7; 7 nucleotides agree with TRBD1. Germline lookup yields CDR1 SGHVS and CDR2 FNYEAQ. V was pared by 5 bases and J by 6 bases, with 4 bases of the junction left unmatched. The CDR3 runs 12 residues. CDR3: CASSLGGGEQYF. The DNA of the CDR3 is TGTGCCAGCAGCCTAGGGGGCGGCGAGCAGTACTTC.

This clonotype was detected many times. The genes are TRBV20-1 and TRBJ1-5, with 9 bases fitting TRBD1. Germline values: CDR1 DFQATT, CDR2 SNEGSKA (reference sequence). V lost 3 bases, J lost 6 bases, and 3 bases stayed unmatched. The length of the CDR3 is 13 residues. CDR3 loop: CSARGQGSQPQHF. The CDR3 bases are TGCAGTGCTAGGGGACAGGGCAGTCAGCCCCAGCATTTT.

The V call is TRBV11-2, the J call TRBJ2-5, with 9 bases lining up with TRBD2. There are 14 residues in the CDR3. V was clipped by 10 bases and J by 2 bases; unmatched bases: 8. Germline CDR1 is SGHAT and CDR2 is FQNNGV. DNA for the CDR3: TGTGCCACCCGTAGCGGGAGAGCACAAGAGACCCAGTACTTC. Its protein product is CATRSGRAQETQYF.

The V call is TRBV9, the J call TRBJ2-2; no clear D gene. Germline values: CDR1 SGDLS, CDR2 YYNGEE. Trimming pared 5 bases from V and 4 bases from J, leaving 6 bases between. The CDR3 totals 12 residues. The CDR3 sequence: CASSVVTGELFF. Here the CDR3 DNA reads TGTGCCAGCAGTGTCGTCACCGGGGAGCTGTTTTTT.

This clonotype was seen ten or more times. The chain is built from TRBV20-1 and TRBJ1-5, with D possibly being TRBD1 (6 bases). CDR3 length: 14 residues. Germline V CDR1 and CDR2: DFQATT, SNEGSKA (reference sequence). The V gene lost 4 bases and the J gene lost 3 bases, with 13 bases spanning the gap. CDR3 DNA sequence: TGCAGTGCTAATAAACAGGGCGTCAATCAGCCCCAGCATTTT. Its protein product is CSANKQGVNQPQHF.

There are a few counts of this clonotype. The chain uses TRBV12-5 and TRBJ1-3; D is uncertain. The V end was cut by 9 bases, the J end by 2 bases, with 5 bases between. The CDR3 consists of 11 residues. Looked up from germline, CDR1 is LGHNT and CDR2 is FRNRAP. In nucleotides, the CDR3 is TGTGCTAGCCAGGCTGGAAACACCATATATTTT. Translating gives CASQAGNTIYF.